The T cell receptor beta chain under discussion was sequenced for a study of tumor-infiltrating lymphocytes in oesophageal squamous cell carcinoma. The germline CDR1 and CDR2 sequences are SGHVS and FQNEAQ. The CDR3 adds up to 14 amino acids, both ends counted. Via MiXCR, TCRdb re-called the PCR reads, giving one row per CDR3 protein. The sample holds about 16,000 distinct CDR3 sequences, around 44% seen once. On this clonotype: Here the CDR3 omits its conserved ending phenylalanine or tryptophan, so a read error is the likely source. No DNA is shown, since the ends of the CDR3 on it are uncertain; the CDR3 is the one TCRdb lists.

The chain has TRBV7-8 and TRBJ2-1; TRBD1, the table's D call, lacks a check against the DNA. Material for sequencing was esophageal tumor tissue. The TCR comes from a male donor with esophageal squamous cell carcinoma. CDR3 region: CASRLEAGEQYFGN.